A single TCR beta chain is shown here with its context. The sample originates from a study of cytomegalovirus exposure and HLA in healthy donors. Use of 60 Vbeta and 13 Jbeta primers characterized the PCR. Profiled with immunoSEQ multiplex PCR; TCRdb holds only in-frame clones, not every one. This sample has 150,000 to 200,000 clones, with 77% found just once. Trimming removed 5 bases from V and 4 bases from J; junction bases left unmatched: 4. This CDR3 region has 14 residues. The V gene's germline CDR1 is LNHDA and CDR2 SQIVND (reference sequence). The chain links TRBV19 to TRBJ1-5, with 8 bases identical to TRBD1. Sequenced: PBMCs. The TCR originated in a woman in her 30s in good health and CMV-seronegative. The CDR3 protein is CASSQGAWNQPQHF. As DNA, the CDR3 is TGTGCCAGTAGTCAGGGGGCCTGGAATCAGCCCCAGCATTTT.